The 3 T cell receptor beta chains presented below share a single source sample, sequenced in a study of blood T cell repertoires in COVID-19. Sequencing was performed with immunoSEQ multiplex PCR; in TCRdb, only in-frame clones are kept and a portion is missing. The sample contains some 300,000 clones, approximately 86% of which appear only once. The material sequenced was peripheral blood. All receptors come from a man between 18 and 29 years old with active or convalescent COVID-19.

The J gene is TRBJ1-2, the V gene TRBV2, with D possibly TRBD1 on 5 matching bases. Germline V gene data show CDR1 as SNHLY and CDR2 as FYNNEI. Trimming left V 8 bases short and J 3 bases short, with 13 bases between. There are 13 residues in the CDR3. CDR3 residues: CASPGGVDYGYTF. The CDR3 DNA sequence: TGTGCCAGCCCCGGGGGGGTAGACTATGGCTACACCTTC.

The CDR3 DNA reads TGTGCCAGCAGCTCTAGGACAGGGGGAGGCGATGAGCAGTTCTTC. This gives the protein CASSSRTGGGDEQFF. The chain carries TRBV7-2 and TRBJ2-1; 10 bases map to TRBD1. Trimming took 4 bases from V and 8 from J; bases not matched to a gene: 8. This CDR3 has 15 amino acids. The V gene's germline CDR1 is SGHTA and CDR2 FQGNSA.

The CDR3 spells CASRPGPVASSYNSPLHF. CDR3 nucleotides: TGTGCCAGCAGACCAGGGCCCGTGGCGAGCTCCTATAATTCACCCCTCCACTTT. The chain joins TRBV7-9 to TRBJ1-6, with D perhaps TRBD1 (5 bases). Trimming cost V 6 bases and J 0 bases, with 18 bases left between them. Germline lookup yields CDR1 SEHNR and CDR2 FQNEAQ (reference sequence). This CDR3 is built from 18 residues.